This TCR beta chain was profiled in a study of cytomegalovirus exposure and HLA in healthy donors. General study findings and limits: A list of about 180 TCR beta chains associated with cytomegalovirus was given. A further, later analysis showed that HLA-associated TCR beta chains (compared with equally common others) were more clonally expanded.

A note on this clone: Its cognate antigen is unknown.

PCR primers comprised 60 Vbeta and 13 Jbeta primers. Source study methods: A follow-up analysis tallied about 80 million unique TCR beta chains, roughly 11 million shared. Some clones are missing from TCRdb's copy, which holds only in-frame ones; the method was immunoSEQ multiplex PCR. V, J and clone size were drawn from that table, and D and trimming were deduced from the DNA. The sample holds about 190,000 clones; roughly 80% are singletons and the top ten take roughly 6%. V shed 5 bases and J shed 2 bases, with 9 bases lying between them. Germline V CDR1 and CDR2: SGHTA, FQGTGA. The length of the CDR3 is 14 residues.

Sequenced: PBMCs. The sequence was collected from a man between 35 and 55 years old in good health and CMV-seropositive. V usage is TRBV7-3 and J usage is TRBJ2-2; D is uncertain. CDR3 protein: CASSSRGNTGELFF. In nucleotides, the CDR3 is TGTGCCAGCAGCAGCCGAGGAAACACCGGGGAGCTGTTTTTT.